These 18 T cell receptor beta chains were sequenced from one sample in a study of neurological immune-mediated disorders. TCRdb passed the 5' RACE reads through MiXCR, listing each CDR3 protein once. The data contain tens of thousands of distinct CDR3 sequences, around 5.2% of them seen just once; the ten biggest clones take up roughly 7.4%. What was sequenced was PBMCs. The receptors originated from a man younger than 35 with multiple sclerosis.

This clonotype has ten or more counts. V gene TRBV5-1 combines with J gene TRBJ1-1; 7 bases match TRBD1. The germline CDR1 and CDR2 sequences are SGHRS and YFSETQ. There are 16 residues in the CDR3. V lost 4 bases and J lost 0; bases outside the gene matches: 9. CDR3 region: CASSPRDSSMNTEAFF. The CDR3 nucleotides read TGCGCCAGCAGCCCCCGGGACAGCAGCATGAACACTGAAGCTTTCTTT.

In the case of this clonotype: Since a much larger clone is just one base distant, this may be a read error. The chain has TRBV18 and TRBJ2-1; TRBD2 agrees at 7 bases. The junction had 6 bases not matched to a gene; V was cut back by 0 bases and J by 10 bases. This CDR3 is built from 14 residues. Germline lookup yields CDR1 KGHSH and CDR2 LQKENI. This CDR3 reads CASSPPITLAEQFF. CDR3 sequence (DNA): TGTGCCAGCTCACCACCCATAACACTAGCGGAGCAGTTCTTC.

This clonotype was observed many times. The rearrangement joins TRBV12-3 or TRBV12-4 to TRBJ2-1; D might be TRBD2 (6 bases). CDR3 length: 13 amino acids. V was trimmed by 3 bases and J by 8 bases, leaving 11 bases between them. Here the CDR3 reads CASSFSGVDEQFF. In DNA, the CDR3 is TGTGCCAGCAGTTTTTCGGGGGTCGATGAGCAGTTCTTC.

This clonotype came up many times. The chain recombines TRBV20-1 with TRBJ1-1; the match to TRBD1 covers 8 bases. CDR1 is DFQATT, CDR2 SNEGSKA, per germline (reference sequence). V lost 4 bases to trimming and J lost 4 bases; unmatched junction nucleotides: 5. The CDR3 runs to 13 residues. The CDR3 nucleotides are TGCAGTGCTATCCAGGGGGCGGGCACTGAAGCTTTCTTT. Protein sequence: CSAIQGAGTEAFF.

This clonotype was detected ten times or more. The V gene is TRBV20-1, the J gene TRBJ2-3; 11 bases line up with TRBD2. Germline V gene data show CDR1 as DFQATT and CDR2 as SNEGSKA (reference sequence). This CDR3 has 14 residues. The V gene end was trimmed by 6 bases and the J gene end by 5 bases; junction bases not matched to a gene: 7. In DNA form, the CDR3 reads TGCAGTGCCTCGGGACTAGCGGATAGAGATACGCAGTATTTT. Protein product: CSASGLADRDTQYF.

Many counts were recorded for this clonotype. This chain uses TRBV7-3 with TRBJ2-1; possible D gene TRBD2, 6 bases. Germline V lookup: CDR1 SGHTA, CDR2 FQGTGA. Trimming took 2 bases from V and 12 from J, leaving 20 bases between them. CDR3 length equals 15 residues. CDR3 in amino acids: CASSLAGPPTSPQFF. The CDR3 DNA follows: TGTGCCAGCAGCTTAGCGGGGCCCCCCACGTCGCCGCAGTTCTTC.

This clonotype was seen ten or more times. The gene calls are TRBV5-5 and TRBJ1-2; the D is unclear. V was cut by 2 bases and J by 7 bases, with 18 bases left in between. Looked up from germline, CDR1 is SGHKS and CDR2 is YYEKEE (reference sequence). CDR3 length: 15 amino acids. The CDR3 DNA follows: TGTGCCAGCAGCTTTCTTGATATGTCTCGGGCTGGCTACACCTTC. Its protein product is CASSFLDMSRAGYTF.

This clonotype was seen ten or more times. The chain is built from TRBV5-1 and TRBJ2-1, with TRBD1 matching over 7 bases. After removal of 10 bases from V and 0 bases from J, the junction contained 7 bases not matched to a gene. The CDR3 totals 14 residues. Germline V gene lookup returns CDR1 SGHRS and CDR2 YFSETQ. The CDR3: CAGNPGGSYNEQFF. CDR3 bases: TGCGCCGGCAACCCAGGGGGCTCCTACAATGAGCAGTTCTTC.

This clonotype has ten or more counts. The chain carries TRBV29-1 and TRBJ2-7; TRBD1 agrees at 8 bases. V lost 4 bases, J lost 7 bases, and 9 bases stayed unmatched. This CDR3 region has 13 residues. The germline CDR1 and CDR2 sequences are SQVTM and ANQGSEA. The CDR3 bases are TGCAGCGTTGGCGACAGGGGAGGTAGGGAGCAGTACTTC. This gives the protein CSVGDRGGREQYF.

There are many counts of this clonotype. The rearrangement uses TRBV10-3 and TRBJ2-7; 12 nucleotides match TRBD1. J gave up 6 bases and V 2 bases, and 2 bases lay outside the gene matches. The CDR3 is 14 residues long. Germline CDR1 is ENHRY and CDR2 is SYGVKD. DNA for the CDR3: TGTGCCATCAGTGAGCAGGGACAGGGGGCCGAGCAGTACTTC. Translation gives CAISEQGQGAEQYF.

This clonotype was seen ten or more times. V and J are TRBV7-2 and TRBJ2-3; D uncertain. The CDR3 is 14 amino acids. Per germline, CDR1 SGHTA and CDR2 FQGNSA. V was clipped by 7 bases and J by 5 bases, with 16 bases between them. CDR3 loop: CASKRTPELDTQYF. The CDR3 DNA follows: TGTGCCAGCAAACGTACCCCGGAATTAGATACGCAGTATTTT.

This clonotype has at least ten counts. The chain employs TRBV27 and TRBJ2-1; 7 nucleotides agree with TRBD2. V shed 3 bases and J 7 bases; nucleotides not matched to a gene: 6. CDR1 is MNHEY and CDR2 is SMNVEV in the germline V gene (reference sequence). The CDR3 spans 14 residues. CDR3 sequence: CASSFAGAGNEQFF. Written as DNA, the CDR3 is TGTGCCAGCAGTTTCGCGGGAGCAGGGAATGAGCAGTTCTTC.

This clonotype showed up many times. The CDR3 DNA reads as TGCGCCAGCAGCGTCACAGGGAAGAACACTGAAGCTTTCTTT. This sequence encodes CASSVTGKNTEAFF. The chain has TRBV5-1 and TRBJ1-1; maybe TRBD1 (6 bases). CDR1 is SGHRS and CDR2 is YFSETQ in the germline V gene. The length of the CDR3 is 14 residues. Deletions cut 4 bases from V and 1 base from J, with 11 bases between.

The table lists this clonotype with many counts. The chain links TRBV5-1 to TRBJ2-7, with a possible D match to TRBD2 (6 bases). Looked up from germline, CDR1 is SGHRS and CDR2 is YFSETQ. V was shortened by 1 base and J by 2 bases, with 16 bases between the two germline ends. The CDR3 consists of 16 residues. The CDR3 DNA is TGCGCCAGCAGCTTGCATACGAGGCTAGCGACCTACGAGCAGTACTTC. Its protein product is CASSLHTRLATYEQYF.

This clonotype was counted at least ten times. The rearrangement links TRBV20-1 to TRBJ1-1; D perhaps matches TRBD1 (5 bases). The CDR3 extends over 12 amino acids. Germline-derived CDR1 and CDR2 are DFQATT and SNEGSKA (reference sequence). The germline V and J ends were trimmed by 2 bases and 8 bases, with 12 bases remaining between them. CDR3 region: CSARFLGDEAFF. CDR3 nucleotide sequence: TGCAGTGCTAGATTTCTGGGGGACGAAGCTTTCTTT.

This clonotype has at least ten counts. The chain employs TRBV25-1 and TRBJ2-7; 9 bases fit TRBD1. CDR3 length: 14 residues. The V and J ends lost 6 bases and 0 bases, in that order; junction bases with no gene match: 3. Germline CDR1 and CDR2: MGHDK and SYGVNS. The CDR3 coding sequence is TGTGCCAGCAGCGGGACAGGGAACTCCTACGAGCAGTACTTC. Residues: CASSGTGNSYEQYF.

This clonotype was detected many times. This chain links TRBV20-1 with TRBJ2-5; 14 bases fit TRBD2. CDR1 DFQATT and CDR2 SNEGSKA come from the germline V gene (reference sequence). Unmatched junction bases numbered 4, after V lost 3 bases and J lost 13 bases. The CDR3 spans 12 residues. The CDR3 DNA reads as TGCAGTGCTAGGACTAGCGGGGGGGAACCGTACTTC. It is translated as CSARTSGGEPYF.

This clonotype was picked up many times. The chain has TRBV29-1 and TRBJ2-7; no clear D gene. CDR3 length: 12 amino acids. V dropped 7 bases and J dropped 2 bases, with 12 bases sitting between them. CDR1 and CDR2 from the germline V gene are SQVTM and ANQGSEA. The CDR3 coding sequence is TGCAGCGCTGGGATGCCCCCCTACGAGCAGTACTTC. As protein: CSAGMPPYEQYF.